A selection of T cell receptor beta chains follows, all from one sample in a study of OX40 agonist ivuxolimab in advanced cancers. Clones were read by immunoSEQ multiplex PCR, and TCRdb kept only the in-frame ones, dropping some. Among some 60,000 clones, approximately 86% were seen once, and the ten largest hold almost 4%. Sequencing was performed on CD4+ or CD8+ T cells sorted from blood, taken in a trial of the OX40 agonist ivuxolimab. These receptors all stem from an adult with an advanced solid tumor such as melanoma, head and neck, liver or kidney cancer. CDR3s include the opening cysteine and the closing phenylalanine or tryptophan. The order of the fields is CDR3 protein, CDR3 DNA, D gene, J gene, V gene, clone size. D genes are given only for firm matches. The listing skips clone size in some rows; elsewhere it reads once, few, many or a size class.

CDR3aa: CASSFSGPVYGYTF; CDR3nt: TGTGCCAGCAGTTTCTCGGGACCGGTCTATGGCTACACCTTC; d_gene: .; j_gene: TRBJ1-2; v_gene: TRBV6-6; abundance: .
CDR3aa: CASSRTHTDPQHF; CDR3nt: TGTGCCAGCAGCAGGACACACACGGACCCCCAGCATTTT; d_gene: .; j_gene: TRBJ1-5; v_gene: TRBV6-5; abundance: .
CDR3aa: CASSQEGRSPLHF; CDR3nt: TGCGCCAGCAGCCAAGAGGGTAGGTCACCCCTCCACTTT; d_gene: .; j_gene: TRBJ1-6; v_gene: TRBV4-3; abundance: .
CDR3aa: CASRYRQGEAFF; CDR3nt: TGTGCCAGCCGGTACCGACAGGGGGAAGCTTTCTTT; d_gene: TRBD1; j_gene: TRBJ1-1; v_gene: TRBV28; abundance: .
CDR3aa: CASSNSGTGNTGELFF; CDR3nt: TGCGCCAGCAGTAATAGCGGGACAGGAAACACCGGGGAGCTGTTTTTT; d_gene: .; j_gene: TRBJ2-2; v_gene: TRBV5-1; abundance: .
CDR3aa: CAIKPGGVGPLEAFF; CDR3nt: TGTGCCATCAAGCCAGGGGGCGTCGGACCCCTTGAAGCTTTCTTT; d_gene: TRBD1; j_gene: TRBJ1-1; v_gene: TRBV10-3; abundance: .
CDR3aa: CASSLAERSSSYEQYF; CDR3nt: TGCGCCAGCAGCTTGGCCGAGCGTTCTAGCTCCTACGAGCAGTACTTC; d_gene: .; j_gene: TRBJ2-7; v_gene: TRBV5-1; abundance: .
CDR3aa: CASSLSTMMNEQFF; CDR3nt: TGTGCCAGCAGCTTGAGTACGATGATGAATGAGCAGTTCTTC; d_gene: .; j_gene: TRBJ2-1; v_gene: TRBV5-4; abundance: .
CDR3aa: CASSKGQPNYEQYF; CDR3nt: TGTGCCAGCAGTAAAGGTCAGCCTAACTACGAGCAGTACTTC; d_gene: .; j_gene: TRBJ2-7; v_gene: TRBV9; abundance: .
CDR3aa: CASSRDGGQFGTEAFF; CDR3nt: TGTGCCAGCAGCCGAGATGGGGGGCAGTTCGGCACTGAAGCTTTCTTT; d_gene: .; j_gene: TRBJ1-1; v_gene: TRBV7-3; abundance: .
CDR3aa: CASSLDYRSYEQYF; CDR3nt: TGTGCCAGCAGTCTTGACTACCGCTCCTACGAGCAGTACTTC; d_gene: .; j_gene: TRBJ2-7; v_gene: TRBV27; abundance: .
CDR3aa: CASSSPGRYGYTF; CDR3nt: TGTGCCAGCAGTTCTCCAGGGAGGTACGGCTACACCTTC; d_gene: .; j_gene: TRBJ1-2; v_gene: TRBV27; abundance: .
CDR3aa: CASSPRDRARGNQPQHF; CDR3nt: TGTGCCAGCAGCCCCCGGGACAGGGCTCGTGGCAATCAGCCCCAGCATTTT; d_gene: TRBD1; j_gene: TRBJ1-5; v_gene: TRBV13; abundance: .
CDR3aa: CASRGGLGTDTQYF; CDR3nt: TGTGCCAGTAGAGGGGGCCTCGGGACAGATACGCAGTATTTT; d_gene: TRBD1; j_gene: TRBJ2-3; v_gene: TRBV19; abundance: .
CDR3aa: CASSSKRGTDAFGEQYF; CDR3nt: TGTGCCAGCAGCTCGAAGAGAGGGACGGATGCCTTTGGCGAGCAGTACTTC; d_gene: .; j_gene: TRBJ2-7; v_gene: TRBV7-8; abundance: .
CDR3aa: CASSQDSGVAQVGEQFF; CDR3nt: TGCGCCAGCAGCCAAGATTCAGGCGTCGCGCAGGTTGGTGAGCAGTTCTTC; d_gene: .; j_gene: TRBJ2-1; v_gene: TRBV4-3; abundance: .
CDR3aa: CASSLAYGALDQHF; CDR3nt: TGTGCCAGCAGCTTGGCCTACGGAGCCCTAGACCAGCATTTT; d_gene: .; j_gene: TRBJ1-5; v_gene: TRBV5-8; abundance: .
CDR3aa: CASSYLEIFGYTF; CDR3nt: TGTGCCAGCAGTTACCTCGAGATCTTTGGCTACACCTTC; d_gene: .; j_gene: TRBJ1-2; v_gene: TRBV28; abundance: .
CDR3aa: CASSPGDRGYTF; CDR3nt: TGTGCCAGCTCACCTGGGGATCGGGGCTACACCTTC; d_gene: .; j_gene: TRBJ1-2; v_gene: TRBV18; abundance: few
CDR3aa: CASSPGLSTDTQYF; CDR3nt: TGCGCCAGCAGCCCCGGCCTTAGCACAGATACGCAGTATTTT; d_gene: .; j_gene: TRBJ2-3; v_gene: TRBV5-1; abundance: .
CDR3aa: CASSPSGSTDTQYF; CDR3nt: TGTGCCAGCAGCCCCAGCGGTAGCACAGATACGCAGTATTTT; d_gene: .; j_gene: TRBJ2-3; v_gene: TRBV2; abundance: .
CDR3aa: CASSTRDGYSPLHF; CDR3nt: TGTGCCAGCAGCACCCGGGACGGATATTCACCCCTCCACTTT; d_gene: .; j_gene: TRBJ1-6; v_gene: TRBV7-2; abundance: .
CDR3aa: CASSVAQGRAGELFF; CDR3nt: TGTGCCAGCAGCGTAGCACAGGGAAGAGCCGGGGAGCTGTTTTTT; d_gene: .; j_gene: TRBJ2-2; v_gene: TRBV9; abundance: .
CDR3aa: CASSSLGLAEQYF; CDR3nt: TGCGCCAGCTCCTCTTTAGGACTAGCGGAGCAGTATTTT; d_gene: TRBD2; j_gene: TRBJ2-3; v_gene: TRBV5-1; abundance: .
CDR3aa: CASGFEAGELFF; CDR3nt: TGCGCCAGCGGGTTTGAAGCCGGGGAGCTGTTTTTT; d_gene: .; j_gene: TRBJ2-2; v_gene: TRBV5-1; abundance: .
CDR3aa: CASSPWDSQVTYEQYF; CDR3nt: TGTGCCAGCAGCCCCTGGGACAGTCAAGTTACCTACGAGCAGTACTTC; d_gene: TRBD1; j_gene: TRBJ2-7; v_gene: TRBV9; abundance: few
CDR3aa: CASRRRDRHGQPQHF; CDR3nt: TGTGCCAGCAGACGCCGGGACAGACATGGTCAGCCCCAGCATTTT; d_gene: TRBD1; j_gene: TRBJ1-5; v_gene: TRBV6-5; abundance: .
CDR3aa: CASSLRDQPQHF; CDR3nt: TGTGCCAGCAGCTTACGGGATCAGCCCCAGCATTTT; d_gene: .; j_gene: TRBJ1-5; v_gene: TRBV7-2; abundance: .
CDR3aa: CASSQGLAGSETQYF; CDR3nt: TGCGCCAGCAGCCAAGGACTCGCGGGGAGCGAGACCCAGTACTTC; d_gene: .; j_gene: TRBJ2-5; v_gene: TRBV4-3; abundance: .
CDR3aa: CASSLYTGTAYNEQFF; CDR3nt: TGTGCCAGCAGCCTTTATACCGGGACAGCCTACAATGAGCAGTTCTTC; d_gene: TRBD1; j_gene: TRBJ2-1; v_gene: TRBV7-6; abundance: .
CDR3aa: CASSTGGGLSTDTQYF; CDR3nt: TGCGCCAGCAGCACGGGGGGCGGTTTAAGCACAGATACGCAGTATTTT; d_gene: .; j_gene: TRBJ2-3; v_gene: TRBV5-1; abundance: once
CDR3aa: CASSQARDIAEAFF; CDR3nt: TGTGCCAGCAGCCAGGCCAGGGACATTGCTGAAGCTTTCTTT; d_gene: .; j_gene: TRBJ1-1; v_gene: TRBV4-2; abundance: .
CDR3aa: CASSVADGGYTF; CDR3nt: TGTGCCAGCAGCGTAGCAGACGGCGGCTACACCTTC; d_gene: .; j_gene: TRBJ1-2; v_gene: TRBV9; abundance: .
CDR3aa: CASSPYGAGANVLTF; CDR3nt: TGCGCCAGCAGCCCGTACGGAGCGGGGGCCAACGTCCTGACTTTC; d_gene: .; j_gene: TRBJ2-6; v_gene: TRBV4-1; abundance: .
CDR3aa: CASSLSSPGPQYF; CDR3nt: TGTGCCAGCAGCTTGAGCAGCCCCGGGCCCCAGTACTTC; d_gene: .; j_gene: TRBJ2-5; v_gene: TRBV5-4; abundance: .
CDR3aa: CASSLDGGEAFF; CDR3nt: TGTGCCAGCAGCTTAGATGGGGGTGAAGCTTTCTTT; d_gene: .; j_gene: TRBJ1-1; v_gene: TRBV7-2; abundance: .
CDR3aa: CASRLTGTGNSQPQHF; CDR3nt: TGTGCCAGCAGACTAACCGGGACAGGGAATTCTCAGCCCCAGCATTTT; d_gene: TRBD1; j_gene: TRBJ1-5; v_gene: TRBV27; abundance: .
CDR3aa: CASSPTAISSPLHF; CDR3nt: TGTGCCAGCAGTCCCACAGCGATTTCTTCACCCCTCCACTTT; d_gene: .; j_gene: TRBJ1-6; v_gene: TRBV27; abundance: .
CDR3aa: CASSKGGREANYGYTF; CDR3nt: TGTGCCAGCAGCAAGGGAGGCAGGGAAGCTAACTATGGCTACACCTTC; d_gene: .; j_gene: TRBJ1-2; v_gene: TRBV7-9; abundance: .
CDR3aa: CASSLGAETQYF; CDR3nt: TGCGCCAGCAGCTTAGGTGCAGAGACCCAGTACTTC; d_gene: .; j_gene: TRBJ2-5; v_gene: TRBV5-1; abundance: .
CDR3aa: CASSLGSGSSTQYF; CDR3nt: TGTGCCAGCAGCTTAGGATCCGGAAGCTCGACCCAGTACTTC; d_gene: .; j_gene: TRBJ2-5; v_gene: TRBV7-9; abundance: .
CDR3aa: CASSLIRTGHNEQFF; CDR3nt: TGTGCCAGCAGCCTCATAAGGACAGGCCACAATGAGCAGTTCTTC; d_gene: TRBD1; j_gene: TRBJ2-1; v_gene: TRBV7-2; abundance: .
CDR3aa: CASMVAGGNTGELFF; CDR3nt: TGTGCCAGTATGGTAGCGGGGGGGAACACCGGGGAGCTGTTTTTT; d_gene: TRBD2; j_gene: TRBJ2-2; v_gene: TRBV19; abundance: .
CDR3aa: CASDYVNHRDNYGYTF; CDR3nt: TGCGCCAGCGACTATGTAAACCACAGGGATAACTATGGCTACACCTTC; d_gene: .; j_gene: TRBJ1-2; v_gene: TRBV5-1; abundance: .